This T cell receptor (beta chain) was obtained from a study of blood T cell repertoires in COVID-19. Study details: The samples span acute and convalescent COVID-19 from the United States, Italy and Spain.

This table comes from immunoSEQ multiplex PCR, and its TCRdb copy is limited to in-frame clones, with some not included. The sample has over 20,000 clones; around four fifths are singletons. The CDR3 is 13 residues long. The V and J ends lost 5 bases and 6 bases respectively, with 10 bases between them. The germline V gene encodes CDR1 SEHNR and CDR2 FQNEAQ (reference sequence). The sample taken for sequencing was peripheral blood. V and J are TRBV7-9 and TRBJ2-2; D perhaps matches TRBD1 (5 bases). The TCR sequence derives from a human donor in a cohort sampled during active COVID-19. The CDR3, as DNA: TGTGCCAGCAGCCCCACAGGCTCCGGGGAGCTGTTTTTT. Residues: CASSPTGSGELFF.